These T cell receptor beta chains were read from a single sample in a study of T cells in Graves' hyperthyroidism and ophthalmopathy. MiXCR was run by TCRdb on the multiplex PCR reads, yielding one entry per CDR3 protein. The data show roughly 100,000 distinct CDR3 sequences, roughly 40% seen once. Sequenced: peripheral blood or thyroid tissue (not recorded which). These receptors were taken from a woman in her 30s with Graves' hyperthyroidism. Both conserved end residues are trimmed from each CDR3. Each record gives: clone size, J gene, V gene, CDR3 length, CDR3 protein. Expanded clones are given a class, and other clones once, few, many or no size at all.

many | TRBJ1-5 | TRBV28 | 12 | ASSAGQGRRPQH
- | TRBJ2-3 | TRBV6-5 | 12 | ASSRLGETDTQY
many | TRBJ1-4 | TRBV5-1 | 15 | ASSLGDSYRNDEKLF
many | TRBJ2-2 | TRBV7-8 | 13 | ASSLFGREDGELF
- | TRBJ2-5 | TRBV7-9 | 14 | ASSPGTSGRIETQY
- | TRBJ2-7 | TRBV5-1 | 13 | ASSFGQARRSEQY
- | TRBJ2-7 | TRBV30 | 11 | AWSVFGGYEQY
- | TRBJ1-4 | TRBV19 | 13 | ASSPTAGQDEKLF
- | TRBJ2-7 | TRBV20-1 | 10 | SAPGLAGGQY
- | TRBJ2-5 | TRBV19 | 9 | ASRLAETQY
- | TRBJ2-5 | TRBV10-3 | 11 | AIKTSDKETQY
many | TRBJ2-3 | TRBV7-9 | 15 | ASSSGTSVPSTDTQY
many | TRBJ2-7 | TRBV9 | 13 | ASSPEGTDTYEQY
- | TRBJ2-7 | TRBV7-9 | 13 | ASSLVGQGPNGQC
few | TRBJ2-2 | TRBV18 | 11 | ASSGLYTGELF
many | TRBJ1-2 | TRBV19 | 13 | ASSPKLTGAYGYT
once | TRBJ2-5 | TRBV2 | 12 | ASSVQGASETQY
- | TRBJ2-3 | TRBV2 | 11 | ASSRDRGDTQY
many | TRBJ1-2 | TRBV28 | 13 | ASSSPSGGTYGYT
many | TRBJ1-5 | TRBV6-5 | 13 | ASSHRGHSNQPQH
few | TRBJ1-6 | TRBV29-1 | 12 | SVGEGQANSPLH
- | TRBJ1-1 | TRBV15 | 12 | ATRPGTVNTEAF
- | TRBJ2-5 | TRBV13 | 12 | ASSLPQVLETQY
many | TRBJ2-5 | TRBV4-1 | 14 | ASSPLAGGRGKTQY
many | TRBJ2-7 | TRBV20-1 | 13 | SASRIGLAVYEQY
many | TRBJ1-2 | TRBV6-1 | 14 | AISSWVLDTVGGYT
- | TRBJ2-6 | TRBV7-9 | 14 | ASNSSRGAGANVLT
many | TRBJ1-6 | TRBV6-4 | 12 | ASSDGGWNSPLH
many | TRBJ1-1 | TRBV5-1 | 12 | ASSFDTGITEAF
many | TRBJ2-7 | TRBV6-5 | 14 | ASSGAGGRGTYEQY
- | TRBJ2-3 | TRBV15 | 12 | AIRGRPTTDTQY
- | TRBJ1-2 | TRBV7-6 | 13 | ASSSRQGEFDGYT
many | TRBJ1-1 | TRBV5-1 | 12 | ASSLQGRSTEAF
- | TRBJ2-5 | TRBV6-1 | 16 | ASGEDGGTAGVAETQY
- | TRBJ2-7 | TRBV5-6 | 12 | ASSLEPGVYEQY
many | TRBJ1-2 | TRBV5-5 | 12 | ASNLVEGSYGYT
many | TRBJ1-1 | TRBV10-2 | 11 | ATQRDGNTEAF
many | TRBJ1-2 | TRBV5-6 | 12 | ASSLASSFGGYT
many | TRBJ2-7 | TRBV5-5 | 10 | ASTLGPYEQY
many | TRBJ2-3 | TRBV10-1 | 12 | ASSERGLTDTQY
many | TRBJ1-1 | TRBV20-1 | 12 | SAWGGHFNTEAF
many | TRBJ2-7 | TRBV5-6 | 12 | ASSLTSGSYEQY
many | TRBJ2-7 | TRBV7-8 | 14 | ASSFFRVAGLGRQY
- | TRBJ1-4 | TRBV12-3/TRBV12-4 | 13 | ASSSWTATNEKLF
many | TRBJ2-5 | TRBV9 | 14 | ASSVGGAMVQETQY
- | TRBJ2-3 | TRBV14 | 13 | ASSRDLTYTDTQY
- | TRBJ2-7 | TRBV18 | 11 | ANSRTDSYEQY
- | TRBJ1-1 | TRBV7-9 | 12 | ASTIWVWRTEAF
many | TRBJ2-6 | TRBV5-1 | 15 | ASSLTLVYSGANVLT
- | TRBJ2-7 | TRBV7-2 | 16 | ASSLGASGNPLENEQY
many | TRBJ2-3 | TRBV19 | 15 | ASSAQKAGVRTDTQY
many | TRBJ1-1 | TRBV2 | 13 | ASSGWDGDNTEAF
- | TRBJ1-5 | TRBV7-9 | 14 | ASSYERQGGNQPQH